What follows are 11 T cell receptor beta chains derived from one specimen sequenced in a study of regulatory T cells in long-lasting Graves disease. Documented time point: newly diagnosed GD, antithyroid drugs for less than 3 months. Scientists built the TCR library using RNA that was extracted from PBMCs. Arm-PCR of CDR3 regions with iRepertoire HTBI primers generated TCR beta libraries. TCRdb called the multiplex PCR reads again in MiXCR, with one record for every CDR3 protein. The sample includes around 320,000 distinct CDR3 sequences, around 15% seen only once; the top ten take roughly 30%. These sequences were also reported in another study, on T cells in Graves' hyperthyroidism and ophthalmopathy.

The sample was peripheral blood mononuclear cells (PBMCs), taken at new diagnosis, from a patient treated with antithyroid drugs. Receptor source: a middle-aged man with Graves disease.

This clonotype was counted a few times. V usage is TRBV2 and J usage is TRBJ2-7; D uncertain. Germline V gives CDR1 SNHLY, CDR2 FYNNEI. The CDR3 loop spans 13 amino acids. Trimming removed 1 base from V and 1 base from J, with 5 bases in between. The CDR3 loop is CASSEVGSYEQYF. In DNA form, the CDR3 reads TGTGCCAGCAGTGAAGTTGGGTCCTACGAGCAGTACTTC. The whole variable domain, remainder taken from reference TRBV2 and TRBJ2-7, is EPEVTQTPSHQVTQMGQEVILRCVPISNHLYFYWYRQILGQKVEFLVSFYNNEISEKSEIFDDQFSVERPDGSNFTLKIRSTKLEDSAMYFCASSEVGSYEQYFGPGTRLTVT.

This clonotype was counted many times. V is TRBV29-1 and J is TRBJ1-1; D is unclear. V shed 4 bases and J shed 4 bases, with 16 bases lying between them. The CDR3 has 14 residues. The V gene's germline CDR1 is SQVTM and CDR2 ANQGSEA. CDR3 region: CSVAADGRSTEAFF. The DNA of the CDR3 is TGCAGCGTTGCGGCGGATGGACGGAGCACTGAAGCTTTCTTT.

In its sample, this clonotype was seen many times. The chain employs TRBV5-1 and TRBJ2-4; D is unresolved. The CDR3 is 13 amino acids. The ends were cut back, 5 bases at V and 10 bases at J, with 16 bases in the middle. The germline gives CDR1 SGHRS, CDR2 YFSETQ. The CDR3 spells CASSTMAFGIQYF. As DNA, the CDR3 is TGCGCCAGCAGTACGATGGCTTTTGGGATTCAGTACTTC. The whole variable domain, filled in from reference TRBV5-1 and TRBJ2-4, reads KAGVTQTPRYLIKTRGQQVTLSCSPISGHRSVSWYQQTPGQGLQFLFEYFSETQRNKGNFPGRFSGRQFSNSRSEMNVSTLELGDSALYLCASSTMAFGIQYFGAGTRLSVL.

This clonotype has at least ten counts. The J gene is TRBJ2-3, the V gene TRBV2, with 15 bases matching TRBD2. The CDR3 runs 17 residues. Germline V gene sequence: CDR1 SNHLY, CDR2 FYNNEI. Trimming at V came to 1 base and at J to 4 bases, leaving 3 bases not matched to a gene. CDR3 residues: CASSEGGLAGGPDTQYF. As DNA, the CDR3 is TGTGCCAGCAGTGAAGGAGGACTAGCGGGGGGGCCAGATACGCAGTATTTT.

The chain carries TRBV5-1 and TRBJ2-3; 10 bases are shared with TRBD2. J gave up 6 bases and V 0 bases, and 4 bases lay outside the gene matches. Germline values: CDR1 SGHRS, CDR2 YFSETQ. This CDR3 contains 15 residues. The CDR3 sequence: CASSLGASGGDTQYF. The CDR3 DNA sequence: TGCGCCAGCAGCTTGGGGGCTAGCGGGGGCGATACGCAGTATTTT.

This clonotype was counted ten times or more. This chain links TRBV5-1 with TRBJ2-5; TRBD2 aligns across 8 bases. From germline, CDR1 is SGHRS and CDR2 YFSETQ. The junction had 7 bases not matched to a gene; V was cut back by 4 bases and J by 5 bases. The CDR3 sequence is 14 residues long. The CDR3 DNA follows: TGCGCCAGCAGCCCGCGGGGGGTCATGGAGACCCAGTACTTC. It specifies CASSPRGVMETQYF.

This clonotype has just a few counts. Since a much larger clone is just one base distant, this may be a read error. The chain employs TRBV12-3 or TRBV12-4 and TRBJ2-7; 9 bases line up with TRBD2. The CDR3 sequence is 14 residues long. CDR3 region: CASLSSGENYGQYF. CDR3 nucleotide sequence: TGTGCCAGCCTTTCTAGCGGGGAAAACTACGGGCAGTACTTC.

V and J are TRBV9 and TRBJ1-3; D remains ambiguous. This CDR3 is 15 amino acids long. CDR1 and CDR2 (germline): SGDLS, YYNGEE. V was clipped by 2 bases and J by 0 bases, with 9 bases between them. The CDR3 sequence is CASSVDADSGNTIYF. The CDR3 nucleotides are TGTGCCAGCAGCGTCGACGCCGACTCTGGAAACACCATATATTTT. The full variable domain, its missing parts supplied by reference TRBV9 and TRBJ1-3, is DSGVTQTPKHLITATGQRVTLRCSPRSGDLSVYWYQQSLDQGLQFLIQYYNGEERAKGNILERFSAQQFPDLHSELNLSSLELGDSALYFCASSVDADSGNTIYFGEGSWLTVV.

The V and J genes are TRBV19 and TRBJ2-7; unclear D gene. Germline CDR1 reads LNHDA; CDR2 reads SQIVND (reference sequence). CDR3 length: 14 amino acids. V lost 1 base, J lost 5 bases, and 12 bases lay in between. Here the CDR3 reads CASSIGAAIHEQYF. The CDR3 nucleotides are TGTGCCAGTAGTATAGGCGCAGCCATCCACGAGCAGTACTTC.

This chain joins TRBV5-1 and TRBJ1-3, with D possibly being TRBD1 (5 bases). V lost 0 bases to trimming and J lost 7 bases, with 8 bases between them. CDR1 SGHRS and CDR2 YFSETQ come from the germline V gene. The CDR3 length is 13 residues. CDR3 in amino acids: CASSLDRPNTIYF. CDR3 DNA: TGCGCCAGCAGCTTGGACAGGCCGAACACCATATATTTT.

The chain combines TRBV24-1 with TRBJ1-2; tentatively, D is TRBD1 (5 bases). V was trimmed by 5 bases and J by 3 bases, leaving 12 bases between them. Germline CDR1 KGHDR, CDR2 SFDVKD. This CDR3 spans 14 amino acids. The DNA for the CDR3 is TGTGCCACCAGTGGCTGGACATTTCACTATGGCTACACCTTC. Translating gives CATSGWTFHYGYTF.